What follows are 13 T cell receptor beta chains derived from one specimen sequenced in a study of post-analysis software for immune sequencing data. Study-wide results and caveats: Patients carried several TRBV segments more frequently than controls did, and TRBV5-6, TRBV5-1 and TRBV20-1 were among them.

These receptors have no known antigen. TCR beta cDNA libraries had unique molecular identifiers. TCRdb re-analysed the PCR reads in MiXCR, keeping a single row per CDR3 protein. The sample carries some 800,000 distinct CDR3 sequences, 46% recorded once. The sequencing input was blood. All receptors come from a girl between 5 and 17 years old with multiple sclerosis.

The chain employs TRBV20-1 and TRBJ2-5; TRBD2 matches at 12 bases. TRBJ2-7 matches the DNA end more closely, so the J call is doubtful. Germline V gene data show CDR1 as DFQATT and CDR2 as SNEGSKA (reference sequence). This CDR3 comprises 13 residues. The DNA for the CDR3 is TGCAGTGCTACCCGACTAGCGGGAGACGAGCAGTACTTC. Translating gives CSATRLAGDEQYF.

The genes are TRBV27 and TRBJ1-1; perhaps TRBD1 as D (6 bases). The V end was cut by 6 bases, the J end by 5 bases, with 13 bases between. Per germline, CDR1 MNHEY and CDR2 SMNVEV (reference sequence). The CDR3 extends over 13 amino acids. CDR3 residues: CASRSRGGTEAFF. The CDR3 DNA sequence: TGTGCCAGCAGATCGAGGGGGGGGACTGAAGCTTTCTTT.

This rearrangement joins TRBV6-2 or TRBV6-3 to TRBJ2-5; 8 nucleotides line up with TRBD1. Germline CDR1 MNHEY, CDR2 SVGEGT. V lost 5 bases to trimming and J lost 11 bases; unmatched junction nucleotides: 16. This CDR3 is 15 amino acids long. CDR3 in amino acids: CASSNPRQGAGEQYF. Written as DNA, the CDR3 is TGTGCCAGCAGTAACCCCCGGCAGGGGGCAGGTGAGCAGTACTTC.

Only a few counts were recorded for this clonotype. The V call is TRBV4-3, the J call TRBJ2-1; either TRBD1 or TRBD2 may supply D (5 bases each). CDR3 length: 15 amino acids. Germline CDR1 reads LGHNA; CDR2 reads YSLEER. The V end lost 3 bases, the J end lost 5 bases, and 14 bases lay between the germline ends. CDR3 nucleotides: TGCGCCAGCAGCCACGAACTAGGGGTGAACAATGAGCAGTTCTTC. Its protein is CASSHELGVNNEQFF.

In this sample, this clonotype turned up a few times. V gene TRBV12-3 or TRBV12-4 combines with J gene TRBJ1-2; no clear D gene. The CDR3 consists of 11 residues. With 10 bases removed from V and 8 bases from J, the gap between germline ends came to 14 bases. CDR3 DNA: TGTGCCACAGCAGCGTCGAGAGGCTACACCTTC. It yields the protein CATAASRGYTF.

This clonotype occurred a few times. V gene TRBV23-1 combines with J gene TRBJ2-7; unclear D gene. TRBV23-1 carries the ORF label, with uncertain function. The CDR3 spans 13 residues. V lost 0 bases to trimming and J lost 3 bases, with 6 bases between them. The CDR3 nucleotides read TGCGCCAGCAGTCAATCGAACAACTACGAGCAGTACTTC. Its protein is CASSQSNNYEQYF.

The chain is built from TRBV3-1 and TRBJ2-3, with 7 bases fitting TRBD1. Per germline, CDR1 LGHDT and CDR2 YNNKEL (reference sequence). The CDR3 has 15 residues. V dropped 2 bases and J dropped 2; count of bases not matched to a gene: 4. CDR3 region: CASSQRGQLTDTQYF. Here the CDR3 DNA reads TGTGCCAGCAGCCAAAGGGGACAGCTCACAGATACGCAGTATTTT.

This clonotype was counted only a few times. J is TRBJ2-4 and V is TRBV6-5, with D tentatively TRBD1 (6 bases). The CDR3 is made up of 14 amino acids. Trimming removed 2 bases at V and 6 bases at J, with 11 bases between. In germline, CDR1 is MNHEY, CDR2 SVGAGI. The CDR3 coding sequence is TGTGCCAGCAGTTACAACAGGGCTAGAAACATTCAGTACTTC. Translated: CASSYNRARNIQYF.

CDR3 nucleotide sequence: TGCAGTGCTAGAGGGGACCCCAGGGGGTTGGATACGCAGTATTTT. Protein: CSARGDPRGLDTQYF. The chain links TRBV20-1 to TRBJ2-3, with 7 bases lining up with TRBD1. Germline lookup yields CDR1 DFQATT and CDR2 SNEGSKA (reference sequence). V lost 1 base, J lost 6 bases, and 10 bases stayed unmatched. CDR3 length: 15 amino acids.

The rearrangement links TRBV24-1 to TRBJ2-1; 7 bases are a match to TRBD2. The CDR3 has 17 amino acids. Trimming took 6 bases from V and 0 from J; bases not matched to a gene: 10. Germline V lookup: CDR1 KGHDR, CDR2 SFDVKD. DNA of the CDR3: TGTGCCACCAGTTCTGGGGCGGGAGTGGGCTCCTACAATGAGCAGTTCTTC. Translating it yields CATSSGAGVGSYNEQFF.

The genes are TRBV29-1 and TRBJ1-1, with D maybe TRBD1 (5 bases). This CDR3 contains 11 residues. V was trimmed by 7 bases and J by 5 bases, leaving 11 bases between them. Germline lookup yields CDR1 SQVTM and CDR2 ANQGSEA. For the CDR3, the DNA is TGCAGCGCACTGTGGGGGACTGAAGCTTTCTTT. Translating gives CSALWGTEAFF.

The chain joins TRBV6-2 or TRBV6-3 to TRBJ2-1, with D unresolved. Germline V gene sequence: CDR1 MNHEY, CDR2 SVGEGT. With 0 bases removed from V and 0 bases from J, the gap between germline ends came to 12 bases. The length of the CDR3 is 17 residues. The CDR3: CASSYSSDGSSYNEQFF. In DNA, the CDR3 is TGTGCCAGCAGTTACTCATCGGACGGCAGCTCCTACAATGAGCAGTTCTTC.

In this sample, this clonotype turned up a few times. CDR3 bases: TGTGCCAGCAACTCCCCCGGCGGGACGTTAGACGAGCAGTACTTC. This codes for CASNSPGGTLDEQYF. The J gene is TRBJ2-7, the V gene TRBV7-9; perhaps TRBD2 as D (6 bases). The CDR3 is 15 residues long. Between the trimmed V and J ends, which lost 7 bases and 5 bases, there was a span of 21 bases. CDR1 and CDR2 from the germline V gene are SEHNR and FQNEAQ (reference sequence).